This entry lists 7 T cell receptor beta chains sequenced from one sample in a study of high-grade serous ovarian cancer treatment subgroups. Assay: immunoSEQ multiplex PCR; the TCRdb copy retains only in-frame clones and omits some. The data show about 5,800 clones, under 80% seen once. Tumor samples were obtained before definitive surgery or chemotherapy. Sequenced material: tumor tissue. The source of these receptors is a human donor with high-grade serous ovarian cancer.

This rearrangement joins TRBV2 to TRBJ2-3, with D tentatively TRBD2 (6 bases). Trimming cost V 6 bases and J 9 bases, with 10 bases left between them. The CDR3 is 11 residues long. Germline V CDR1 and CDR2: SNHLY, FYNNEI. CDR3 nucleotides: TGTGCCAGCAGGGGGACTCGCACGCAGTATTTT. This encodes CASRGTRTQYF.

This chain links TRBV27 with TRBJ1-1; TRBD1 agrees at 10 bases. Unmatched junction bases numbered 8, after V lost 4 bases and J lost 9 bases. Germline V gene data show CDR1 as MNHEY and CDR2 as SMNVEV (reference sequence). The CDR3 length is 14 residues. The DNA of the CDR3 is TGTGCCAGCAGTTCCCCGTGGACAGGGGGGAAAGCTTTCTTT. Protein product: CASSSPWTGGKAFF.

This clone was found a few times. The rearrangement uses TRBV18 and TRBJ2-7, with 8 bases lining up with TRBD1. Germline CDR1 KGHSH, CDR2 LQKENI. V was clipped by 6 bases and J by 4 bases; unmatched bases: 8. This CDR3 has 14 amino acids. DNA of the CDR3: TGTGCCAGCTCGCCCGGGACAGGTTGGTACGAGCAGTACTTC. This encodes CASSPGTGWYEQYF.

The chain recombines TRBV7-3 with TRBJ2-3, with TRBD2 matching 12 bases. The CDR3 runs to 15 residues. From germline, CDR1 is SGHTA and CDR2 FQGTGA. Unmatched junction bases numbered 6, after V lost 4 bases and J lost 7 bases. As DNA, the CDR3 is TGTGCCAGCAGCTCCTCTAGCGGGGGGGATAATACGCAGTATTTT. Translation gives CASSSSSGGDNTQYF.

This clone was detected only a few times. V usage is TRBV2 and J usage is TRBJ2-3; 8 bases agree with TRBD1. With V trimmed by 3 bases and J by 6 bases, 8 bases remained unmatched. Germline V gives CDR1 SNHLY, CDR2 FYNNEI. The CDR3 totals 15 residues. The CDR3 nucleotides are TGTGCCAGCAGTGATGGGACAGGCATTTATGATACGCAGTATTTT. This gives the protein CASSDGTGIYDTQYF.

The V and J genes are TRBV7-2 and TRBJ2-7; no firm D call. V was cut by 5 bases and J by 5 bases, with 16 bases left in between. Germline-derived CDR1 and CDR2 are SGHTA and FQGNSA. The CDR3 totals 14 residues. CDR3 loop: CASSVPAEGNEQYF. CDR3 nucleotides: TGTGCCAGCAGCGTTCCGGCCGAAGGGAACGAGCAGTACTTC.

As for this clone: The same CDR3 is also encoded by other DNA sequences in this sample. This chain links TRBV6-5 with TRBJ2-7; 9 positions match TRBD1. The CDR3 is 15 residues long. With V trimmed by 4 bases and J by 3 bases, 7 bases remained unmatched. Germline V CDR1 and CDR2: MNHEY, SVGAGI. CDR3 protein: CASSSPGQGIYEQYF. CDR3 bases: TGTGCCAGCAGTTCCCCGGGACAGGGTATCTACGAGCAGTACTTC.